The 26 T cell receptor beta chains reported below all come from one sample, sequenced in a study. Cells sorted as Tregs were CD4+, CD25+ and CD127-/low. TCRdb called the 5' RACE reads again in MiXCR, with one record for every CDR3 protein. The table lists about 40,000 distinct CDR3 sequences, 20% to 25% of them singletons. The sample comprised Tregs sorted from a lymph node. These receptors came from a female donor with breast cancer.

The DNA of the CDR3 is TGTGCCAGCAGTTACCGGGACAGGGTGAACACTGAAGCTTTCTTT. This encodes CASSYRDRVNTEAFF. V is TRBV6-6 and J is TRBJ1-1; TRBD1 aligns across 9 bases. This CDR3 spans 15 amino acids. The V and J ends lost 2 bases and 0 bases, in that order; junction bases with no gene match: 1. In germline, CDR1 is MNHNY, CDR2 SVGAGI (reference sequence).

This clonotype appeared many times. This chain uses TRBV7-3 with TRBJ2-1; a possible D gene is TRBD2 (7 bases). The CDR3 has 17 amino acids. Per the germline V gene, CDR1 is SGHTA and CDR2 is FQGTGA. V was clipped by 1 base and J by 7 bases, with 20 bases between them. The CDR3 reads CASSLMAGEGLWNEQFF. The CDR3 bases are TGTGCCAGCAGCTTAATGGCAGGGGAGGGTTTATGGAATGAGCAGTTCTTC.

This clonotype was recorded at least ten times. CDR3 DNA sequence: TGCGCCAGCAGCCCCGGGACAGGGAAAGTTAGTGCTTACAATGAGCAGTTCTTC. This codes for CASSPGTGKVSAYNEQFF. The chain carries TRBV4-1 and TRBJ2-1; 9 bases align to TRBD1. The V gene's germline CDR1 is MGHRA and CDR2 YSYEKL. This CDR3 comprises 18 residues. V shed 4 bases and J 4 bases; nucleotides not matched to a gene: 14.

This clonotype has only a few counts. The chain has TRBV18 and TRBJ1-2; 8 nucleotides align to TRBD1. The junction had 5 bases not matched to a gene; V was cut back by 5 bases and J by 0 bases. Germline CDR1 is KGHSH and CDR2 is LQKENI. This CDR3 has 15 residues. CDR3 protein: CASSARDRPNYGYTF. DNA for the CDR3: TGTGCCAGCTCAGCACGGGACAGGCCTAACTATGGCTACACCTTC.

The chain carries TRBV5-1 and TRBJ1-2; TRBD1 matches at 7 bases. Germline loops: CDR1 SGHRS, CDR2 YFSETQ. The CDR3 extends over 16 amino acids. Losses at the gene ends were 4 bases for V and 0 bases for J; bases not matched to a gene: 9. In nucleotides, the CDR3 is TGCGCCAGCAGCCCGAGTCCCGGGACAGCTAACTATGGCTACACCTTC. It translates to CASSPSPGTANYGYTF.

A few counts support this clonotype. V is TRBV18 and J is TRBJ2-2; D is perhaps TRBD1 (6 bases). Looked up from germline, CDR1 is KGHSH and CDR2 is LQKENI. The CDR3 spans 18 residues. The ends were cut back, 0 bases at V and 0 bases at J, with 14 bases in the middle. The CDR3 sequence: CASSPPEQGRANTGELFF. The CDR3 DNA reads TGTGCCAGCTCACCACCGGAACAGGGAAGGGCGAACACCGGGGAGCTGTTTTTT.

The CDR3 reads CSASPQDNQPQHF. CDR3 DNA: TGCAGTGCTAGCCCCCAGGATAATCAGCCCCAGCATTTT. The rearrangement links TRBV20-1 to TRBJ1-5; D not certain. Germline CDR1 reads DFQATT; CDR2 reads SNEGSKA (reference sequence). Trimming took off 3 bases at V and 4 bases at J, with 10 bases between the two ends. The CDR3 has 13 residues.

This clonotype was recorded a few times. This clone may be a read error of a much larger clone one base away. This chain connects TRBV20-1 to TRBJ2-7; 7 nucleotides match TRBD2. CDR3 length: 14 residues. Germline CDR1 reads DFQATT; CDR2 reads SNEGSKA (reference sequence). The CDR3 region has the DNA TGCGGTGCTCTGGACCGTCTAGCGGCCTACGAGCAGTACTTC. This sequence encodes CGALDRLAAYEQYF.

The chain combines TRBV28 with TRBJ2-7; D may match TRBD1 or TRBD2 (6 bases each). V gave up 6 bases and J gave up 5 bases, with 17 bases separating them. Germline values: CDR1 MDHEN, CDR2 SYDVKM. CDR3 size: 14 residues. The CDR3 loop reads CASSSWGARHEQYF. The CDR3 nucleotides read TGTGCCAGCAGCTCCTGGGGGGCTCGCCACGAGCAGTACTTC.

This chain connects TRBV11-3 to TRBJ1-1; D is ambiguous. CDR1 is SGHNT, CDR2 YENEEA, per germline. V was clipped by 2 bases and J by 6 bases, with 7 bases between them. CDR3 length: 12 residues. This CDR3 is CASSLYGSEAFF. In nucleotides, the CDR3 is TGTGCCAGCAGCTTATATGGGTCTGAAGCTTTCTTT.

Notes on this clonotype: One end of the junction varies from germline; a read error may be responsible. CDR3 coding DNA: TGTGCCGGCAGCCTAGGGACTCAGCCTATCGATGAGCAGTTCTTC. This sequence encodes CAGSLGTQPIDEQFF. The V and J genes are TRBV5-6 and TRBJ2-1, with D maybe TRBD2 (6 bases). Germline V CDR1 and CDR2: SGHDT, YYEEEE. This CDR3 spans 15 amino acids.

Note on this clonotype: Likely a read error: the CDR3 ends without its conserved phenylalanine or tryptophan. The rearrangement uses TRBV2 and TRBJ2-7; D possibly corresponds to TRBD2 (6 bases). The V end was cut by 6 bases, the J end by 3 bases, with 12 bases between. This CDR3 is built from 13 residues. Germline V lookup: CDR1 SNHLY, CDR2 FYNNEI. CDR3 coding DNA: TGTGCCAGCAGGGACGGGACTCTCTACGAGCAGTACTCC. It encodes CASRDGTLYEQYS.

This clonotype appeared many times. The rearrangement links TRBV12-3 or TRBV12-4 to TRBJ1-5; D not resolved. The CDR3 has 13 amino acids. Trimming pared 3 bases from V and 4 bases from J, leaving 7 bases between. CDR3 protein: CASSFSENQPQHF. In nucleotides, the CDR3 is TGTGCCAGCAGTTTTTCGGAAAATCAGCCCCAGCATTTT.

V and J are TRBV12-3 or TRBV12-4 and TRBJ2-7; possible D gene TRBD1, 5 bases. Trimming took 6 bases from V and 0 from J, leaving 12 bases between them. CDR3 length equals 14 residues. The CDR3 sequence is CASRPRGSSYEQYF. As DNA, the CDR3 is TGTGCCAGCAGGCCAAGGGGAAGCTCCTACGAGCAGTACTTC.

This clonotype showed up just a few times. The rearrangement joins TRBV20-1 to TRBJ1-1; no reliable D call. Deletions cut 3 bases from V and 1 base from J, with 15 bases between. The germline CDR1 and CDR2 sequences are DFQATT and SNEGSKA (reference sequence). The CDR3 extends over 15 amino acids. CDR3 loop: CSARLPSWANTEAFF. For the CDR3, the DNA is TGCAGTGCTAGGCTCCCGTCGTGGGCGAACACTGAAGCTTTCTTT.

This chain connects TRBV20-1 to TRBJ2-1; the match to TRBD2 covers 7 bases. After removal of 1 base from V and 15 bases from J, the junction contained 6 bases not matched to a gene. Germline lookup yields CDR1 DFQATT and CDR2 SNEGSKA (reference sequence). This CDR3 region has 11 residues. CDR3 protein: CSARAGLGAFF. Written as DNA, the CDR3 is TGCAGTGCTAGAGCCGGACTAGGGGCGTTCTTC.

This clonotype came up many times. This sequence joins TRBV4-1 and TRBJ2-7; D remains unclear. CDR1 MGHRA and CDR2 YSYEKL come from the germline V gene. The CDR3 extends over 14 amino acids. Trimming took 0 bases from V and 3 from J, leaving 9 bases between them. The CDR3 loop is CASSQDLGRYEQYF. The DNA of the CDR3 is TGCGCCAGCAGCCAAGATCTCGGACGCTACGAGCAGTACTTC.

This clonotype was recorded once. Its ends do not fully match the called genes, so a read error is possible. The rearrangement uses TRBV12-3 or TRBV12-4 and TRBJ2-7, with 7 bases lining up with TRBD1. This CDR3 is built from 11 residues. The CDR3 DNA follows: TGTGTCAGCAGCACAGGACAGGCAAGCTACTTC. It translates to CVSSTGQASYF.

This clonotype has more than one count but fewer than ten. The chain couples TRBV20-1 to TRBJ1-5; unclear D gene. V lost 1 base, J lost 2 bases, and 3 bases lay in between. The V gene's germline CDR1 is DFQATT and CDR2 SNEGSKA (reference sequence). This CDR3 contains 12 residues. The CDR3 nucleotides read TGCAGTGCTAGAGCAGGCAATCAGCCCCAGCATTTT. Translated: CSARAGNQPQHF.

This clonotype appeared a single time. A much more abundant neighbour one base away suggests this may be a read error. The CDR3 bases are TGTGTCAGCAGTTACCCAGGGACAGGGACCGGGGAGCTGTTTTTT. It is translated as CVSSYPGTGTGELFF. This chain connects TRBV12-3 or TRBV12-4 to TRBJ2-2, with 9 bases that match TRBD1. The CDR3 extends over 15 amino acids.

V gene TRBV20-1 combines with J gene TRBJ2-3; the match to TRBD1 covers 8 bases. V dropped 6 bases and J dropped 0; count of bases not matched to a gene: 2. The CDR3 contains 13 residues. Germline CDR1 and CDR2: DFQATT and SNEGSKA (reference sequence). The CDR3 region has the DNA TGCAGTGCCTGGACAGGGAGCACAGATACGCAGTATTTT. Its translation is CSAWTGSTDTQYF.

As to this clonotype: A much larger clone lies a single base off, so this may be a read error. The chain carries TRBV6-1 and TRBJ2-6; D possibly corresponds to TRBD1 (5 bases). Germline V gives CDR1 MNHNS, CDR2 SASEGT. This CDR3 is 19 amino acids long. This chain's CDR3 is CASSEAFLRGHSGASVLTF. The DNA for the CDR3 is TGTGCCAGCAGTGAAGCATTTCTAAGAGGACACTCTGGGGCCAGCGTCCTGACTTTC.

This clonotype was detected ten times or more. This chain connects TRBV20-1 to TRBJ2-1; tentatively, D is TRBD2 (5 bases). V lost 1 base and J 3 bases, leaving 10 bases between the germline ends. The CDR3 runs 14 residues. Germline V gene sequence: CDR1 DFQATT, CDR2 SNEGSKA (reference sequence). The CDR3 DNA sequence: TGCAGTGCTAGAGTTGGAGCGGACTACAATGAGCAGTTCTTC. This codes for CSARVGADYNEQFF.

The chain recombines TRBV14 with TRBJ1-1; D is unresolved. The CDR3 is 13 amino acids. Looked up from germline, CDR1 is SGHDN and CDR2 is FVKESK. With 1 base removed from V and 6 bases from J, the gap between germline ends came to 9 bases. The CDR3 spells CASSQVIRSEAFF. The CDR3 DNA is TGTGCCAGCAGCCAAGTGATTCGGTCTGAAGCTTTCTTT.

This clonotype was seen at least ten times. V usage is TRBV29-1 and J usage is TRBJ1-4; no firm D call. The V end was cut by 0 bases, the J end by 5 bases, with 7 bases between. The CDR3 runs 13 residues. Germline CDR1 and CDR2: SQVTM and ANQGSEA. The CDR3, as DNA: TGCAGCGTTGAAGATGGGAGGAATGAAAAACTGTTTTTT. Translation gives CSVEDGRNEKLFF.

In its sample, this clonotype was seen many times. Written as DNA, the CDR3 is TGCGCCAGCAGCACGGGACAGGGTAAAAATGAGCAGTTCTTC. Its protein is CASSTGQGKNEQFF. J is TRBJ2-1 and V is TRBV5-1; 9 bases line up with TRBD1. The CDR3 sequence is 14 residues long. CDR1 SGHRS and CDR2 YFSETQ come from the germline V gene. The trim removed 4 bases at V and 7 bases at J, leaving 6 bases unmatched.